This TCR beta chain was retrieved from a study of blood T cell repertoires in COVID-19. Overall study context: From T cells, B-cell-depleted T cells, or PBMCs came the material, which was cDNA or gDNA.

The CDR3 is made up of 16 amino acids. Germline CDR1 SGHAT, CDR2 FQNNGV. J lost 0 bases, V lost 2 bases, and 2 bases had no gene match. As processed by the authors: Reference gene primer amplification gave estimated nucleated cell counts. The assay was immunoSEQ multiplex PCR, and TCRdb's table has in-frame clones only and misses some. That table gives V, J and clone size, and the DNA gave D and trimming. Here the sample spans 390,000 or so clones, 86% being singletons. This receptor was taken from a woman aged 30 to 39 with active or convalescent COVID-19. This chain links TRBV11-2 with TRBJ2-3, with 10 positions matching TRBD2. The source material was peripheral blood. CDR3 residues: CASSLSSGGSTDTQYF. The CDR3 DNA reads TGTGCCAGCAGCTTATCTAGCGGGGGAAGCACAGATACGCAGTATTTT.